This entry lists 26 T cell receptor beta chains sequenced from one sample in a study of cytomegalovirus exposure and HLA in healthy donors. Assay: immunoSEQ multiplex PCR; the TCRdb copy retains only in-frame clones and omits some. In the table there are about 160,000 clones, 75% to 90% of which are singletons. Sequencing was carried out using PBMCs. These receptors originate from a woman between 18 and 29 years old in good health and CMV-seronegative.

This chain joins TRBV19 and TRBJ1-5; TRBD1 is a possible D gene (6 bases). Trimming stripped 5 bases from V and 4 bases from J, with 12 bases between. Germline loops: CDR1 LNHDA, CDR2 SQIVND (reference sequence). This CDR3 comprises 14 residues. CDR3 amino acids: CASSSRGGNQPQHF. The DNA of the CDR3 is TGTGCCAGTAGTTCCAGGGGTGGGAATCAGCCCCAGCATTTT.

This clone appeared once. The chain is built from TRBV21-1 and TRBJ1-2; the D call in the table, TRBD1, was not verified against the DNA. TRBV21-1 is termed a pseudogene. The length of the CDR3 is 15 residues. CDR3 nucleotide sequence: TGTGCCAGCAGCACCTGGATAGGGGGCCTCTATGGCTACACCTTC. It translates to CASSTWIGGLYGYTF.

The chain employs TRBV27 and TRBJ2-7, with 10 bases aligning to TRBD1. Germline V CDR1 and CDR2: MNHEY, SMNVEV (reference sequence). This CDR3 has 15 residues. The V and J ends lost 5 bases and 3 bases, in that order; junction bases with no gene match: 7. The CDR3: CASSIQGQGNYEQYF. CDR3 in DNA: TGTGCCAGCAGTATACAGGGACAGGGGAACTACGAGCAGTACTTC.

This sequence joins TRBV27 and TRBJ2-5; maybe TRBD1 (5 bases). The CDR3 covers 14 residues. V was cut by 2 bases and J by 5 bases, with 12 bases left in between. Germline loops: CDR1 MNHEY, CDR2 SMNVEV (reference sequence). Here the CDR3 DNA reads TGTGCCAGCAGTTTAGGTGGCAGGGTGGAGACCCAGTACTTC. Translating gives CASSLGGRVETQYF.

The chain is built from TRBV7-2 and TRBJ1-1, with D unresolved. CDR3 length equals 14 residues. Looked up from germline, CDR1 is SGHTA and CDR2 is FQGNSA. V gave up 0 bases and J gave up 1 base, with 6 bases separating them. The CDR3 loop reads CASSLAGRNTEAFF. The CDR3 nucleotides are TGTGCCAGCAGCTTAGCGGGGAGGAACACTGAAGCTTTCTTT.

This chain joins TRBV4-1 and TRBJ2-1, with TRBD2 identical over 9 bases. Looked up from germline, CDR1 is MGHRA and CDR2 is YSYEKL. The V and J ends lost 0 bases and 1 base, in that order; junction bases with no gene match: 4. CDR3 length equals 17 residues. The CDR3 reads CASSQERAGGSYNEQFF. In DNA form, the CDR3 reads TGCGCCAGCAGCCAAGAACGGGCGGGGGGGTCCTACAATGAGCAGTTCTTC.

This chain joins TRBV29-1 and TRBJ2-7; a weak D match, TRBD2 (7 bases). Germline V lookup: CDR1 SQVTM, CDR2 ANQGSEA. V was shortened by 2 bases and J by 2 bases, with 22 bases between the two germline ends. The CDR3 is made up of 17 amino acids. The DNA for the CDR3 is TGCAGCGTTGAAAAGAGGGGGGGGCACCCGGGGACCTACGAGCAGTACTTC. Translated: CSVEKRGGHPGTYEQYF.

The rearrangement links TRBV19 to TRBJ2-7, with TRBD2 identical over 12 bases. CDR1 LNHDA and CDR2 SQIVND come from the germline V gene (reference sequence). Unmatched junction bases numbered 7, after V lost 9 bases and J lost 1 base. CDR3 length: 15 residues. CDR3 sequence: CASKSGTSGSYEQYF. The CDR3 coding sequence is TGTGCCAGCAAATCCGGGACTAGCGGGTCCTACGAGCAGTACTTC.

The rearrangement links TRBV19 to TRBJ2-1, with D unresolved. Germline V gene sequence: CDR1 LNHDA, CDR2 SQIVND (reference sequence). The ends were cut back, 4 bases at V and 2 bases at J, with 9 bases in the middle. The CDR3 loop spans 14 amino acids. DNA for the CDR3: TGTGCCAGTAGTACAGGTTCGACCTACAATGAGCAGTTCTTC. Encoded protein: CASSTGSTYNEQFF.

The J gene is TRBJ1-2, the V gene TRBV6-5, with unresolved D. V was shortened by 6 bases and J by 2 bases, with 10 bases between the two germline ends. In germline, CDR1 is MNHEY, CDR2 SVGAGI. The CDR3 contains 13 residues. For the CDR3, the DNA is TGTGCCAGCAGGGAAACGAGGAACTATGGCTACACCTTC. Its translation is CASRETRNYGYTF.

The chain couples TRBV4-2 to TRBJ1-2, with 9 nucleotides matching TRBD1. This CDR3 comprises 16 residues. In germline, CDR1 is LGHNA, CDR2 YNFKEQ. V lost 6 bases, J lost 3 bases, and 11 bases stayed unmatched. The CDR3 DNA reads as TGTGCCAGCAGGAGTACAGGGGGCGCTGGTGACTATGGCTACACCTTC. This translates into CASRSTGGAGDYGYTF.

The chain joins TRBV5-1 to TRBJ2-3; tentative D call: TRBD1 (6 bases). In germline, CDR1 is SGHRS, CDR2 YFSETQ. The CDR3 consists of 17 residues. Trimming pared 0 bases from V and 0 bases from J, leaving 14 bases between. CDR3 loop: CASSLANLGASTDTQYF. CDR3 coding DNA: TGCGCCAGCAGCTTGGCCAACTTGGGGGCCAGCACAGATACGCAGTATTTT.

The V gene is TRBV12-5, the J gene TRBJ2-1, with D possibly being TRBD2 (5 bases). The CDR3 extends over 16 amino acids. V was cut by 2 bases and J by 6 bases, with 17 bases left in between. The V gene's germline CDR1 is LGHNT and CDR2 FRNRAP. The CDR3: CASGLPLGLKGNEQFF. As DNA, the CDR3 is TGTGCTAGTGGTTTGCCTCTCGGACTCAAGGGCAATGAGCAGTTCTTC.

The rearrangement links TRBV19 to TRBJ1-2; the match to TRBD1 covers 8 bases. CDR1 is LNHDA and CDR2 is SQIVND in the germline V gene (reference sequence). This CDR3 spans 15 amino acids. V dropped 5 bases and J dropped 4; count of bases not matched to a gene: 9. The CDR3 loop reads CASSAGTGLTYGYTF. The CDR3, as DNA: TGTGCCAGTAGTGCCGGGACAGGCTTGACCTATGGCTACACCTTC. Variable domain in full (rest from reference TRBV19 and TRBJ1-2): DGGITQSPKYLFRKEGQNVTLSCEQNLNHDAMYWYRQDPGQGLRLIYYSQIVNDFQKGDIAEGYSVSREKKESFPLTVTSAQKNPTAFYLCASSAGTGLTYGYTFGSGTRLTVV.

The rearrangement links TRBV7-8 to TRBJ1-2; D unclear. The CDR3 has 15 residues. Per the germline V gene, CDR1 is SGHVS and CDR2 is FQNEAQ. V gave up 2 bases and J gave up 4 bases, with 14 bases separating them. For the CDR3, the DNA is TGTGCCAGCAGCTTATCTTCTCGGGGTAGCTATGGCTACACCTTC. This translates into CASSLSSRGSYGYTF.

Here the CDR3 reads CASSYSGAGHGYTF. The DNA for the CDR3 is TGTGCCAGCAGTTACTCGGGGGCAGGGCATGGCTACACCTTC. The chain employs TRBV6-5 and TRBJ1-2, with D perhaps TRBD1 (6 bases). This CDR3 has 14 residues. Germline V lookup: CDR1 MNHEY, CDR2 SVGAGI. V lost 0 bases, J lost 6 bases, and 11 bases lay in between.

The CDR3 loop reads CASSITPPRTGTMRDEAFF. The CDR3 DNA reads as TGTGCCAGCAGTATAACACCCCCCAGGACAGGGACTATGAGGGATGAAGCTTTCTTT. This chain uses TRBV27 with TRBJ1-1, with TRBD1 matching 8 bases. Germline assignment: CDR1 MNHEY and CDR2 SMNVEV (reference sequence). After removal of 5 bases from V and 7 bases from J, the junction contained 24 bases not matched to a gene. This CDR3 is 19 amino acids long.

This clone appeared many times. This rearrangement joins TRBV4-3 to TRBJ1-2; no clear D. Deletions cut 0 bases from V and 8 bases from J, with 13 bases between. The CDR3 extends over 14 amino acids. Germline CDR1 and CDR2: LGHNA and YSLEER. The CDR3 DNA follows: TGCGCCAGCAGCCAAGATCAAGAGGTTGACGGCTACACCTTC. It translates to CASSQDQEVDGYTF.

This clone was observed a single time. The chain uses TRBV4-1 and TRBJ1-6, with D possibly matching TRBD1 (6 bases). The germline V and J ends were trimmed by 4 bases and 2 bases, with 18 bases remaining between them. Germline loops: CDR1 MGHRA, CDR2 YSYEKL. The length of the CDR3 is 18 residues. For the CDR3, the DNA is TGCGCCAGCAGCCTCGCTGAGGGGGGGGAACCCTATAATTCACCCCTCCACTTT. It translates to CASSLAEGGEPYNSPLHF.

The genes are TRBV27 and TRBJ2-3; TRBD2 agrees at 8 bases. Germline-derived CDR1 and CDR2 are MNHEY and SMNVEV (reference sequence). The CDR3 is made up of 16 amino acids. Germline trimming cut 0 bases from V and 4 bases from J; bases unmatched to any gene: 6. The DNA for the CDR3 is TGTGCCAGCAGTTTATCCCTAGCGGGTTTCGCAGATACGCAGTATTTT. It encodes CASSLSLAGFADTQYF.

This chain joins TRBV5-8 and TRBJ2-7; D possibly corresponds to TRBD2 (6 bases). This CDR3 is built from 12 residues. Germline assignment: CDR1 SGHTS and CDR2 YDEGEE. Trimming left V 4 bases short and J 6 bases short, with 11 bases between. The CDR3 region is CASSHQGLEQYF. The CDR3 coding sequence is TGTGCCAGCAGCCACCAGGGACTCGAGCAGTACTTC.

The rearrangement joins TRBV30 to TRBJ2-1; TRBD2 is a possible D gene (6 bases). CDR3 size: 14 residues. Germline loops: CDR1 GTSNPN, CDR2 SVGIG (reference sequence). V lost 3 bases and J lost 6, with 15 bases in between. The chain's CDR3 is CAWRTGVSRNEQFF. The CDR3 DNA follows: TGTGCCTGGAGGACGGGGGTTTCGCGCAATGAGCAGTTCTTC.

V is TRBV2 and J is TRBJ1-2; 8 bases align to TRBD1. V was clipped by 9 bases and J by 14 bases; unmatched bases: 11. This CDR3 has 11 residues. Germline assignment: CDR1 SNHLY and CDR2 FYNNEI. The CDR3 DNA reads as TGTGCCAGTCGAAACCAGGGGGCAGGAACCTTC. Translation: CASRNQGAGTF. Drawing the rest from reference TRBV2 and TRBJ1-2, the complete variable domain is EPEVTQTPSHQVTQMGQEVILRCVPISNHLYFYWYRQILGQKVEFLVSFYNNEISEKSEIFDDQFSVERPDGSNFTLKIRSTKLEDSAMYFCASRNQGAGTFGSGTRLTVV.

The chain carries TRBV15 and TRBJ1-4; D is uncertain. Germline CDR1 and CDR2: LNHNV and YYDKDF (reference sequence). The CDR3 totals 16 residues. The V end was cut by 3 bases, the J end by 8 bases, with 19 bases between. This CDR3 is CATSRRPMRLEEKLFF. DNA for the CDR3: TGTGCCACCAGCAGGCGCCCGATGAGATTGGAGGAAAAACTGTTTTTT.

V and J are TRBV6-4 and TRBJ2-2, with D uncertain. The V end was cut by 0 bases, the J end by 6 bases, with 14 bases between. Germline CDR1 reads MRHNA; CDR2 reads SNTAGT. There are 16 residues in the CDR3. CDR3 nucleotides: TGTGCCAGCAGTGACTCCCCTTCCCACAGCTCCGGGGAGCTGTTTTTT. Translated: CASSDSPSHSSGELFF.

A note on this clone: Other DNA sequences in this specimen translate into the identical CDR3. The gene calls are TRBV4-2 and TRBJ1-2; 10 bases fit TRBD1. The CDR3 extends over 18 amino acids. The germline V gene encodes CDR1 LGHNA and CDR2 YNFKEQ. V gave up 3 bases and J gave up 0 bases; unmatched junction bases: 10. The CDR3 protein is CASSQKLPGQGSNYGYTF. In nucleotides, the CDR3 is TGTGCCAGCAGCCAGAAACTCCCGGGACAGGGGTCTAACTATGGCTACACCTTC.